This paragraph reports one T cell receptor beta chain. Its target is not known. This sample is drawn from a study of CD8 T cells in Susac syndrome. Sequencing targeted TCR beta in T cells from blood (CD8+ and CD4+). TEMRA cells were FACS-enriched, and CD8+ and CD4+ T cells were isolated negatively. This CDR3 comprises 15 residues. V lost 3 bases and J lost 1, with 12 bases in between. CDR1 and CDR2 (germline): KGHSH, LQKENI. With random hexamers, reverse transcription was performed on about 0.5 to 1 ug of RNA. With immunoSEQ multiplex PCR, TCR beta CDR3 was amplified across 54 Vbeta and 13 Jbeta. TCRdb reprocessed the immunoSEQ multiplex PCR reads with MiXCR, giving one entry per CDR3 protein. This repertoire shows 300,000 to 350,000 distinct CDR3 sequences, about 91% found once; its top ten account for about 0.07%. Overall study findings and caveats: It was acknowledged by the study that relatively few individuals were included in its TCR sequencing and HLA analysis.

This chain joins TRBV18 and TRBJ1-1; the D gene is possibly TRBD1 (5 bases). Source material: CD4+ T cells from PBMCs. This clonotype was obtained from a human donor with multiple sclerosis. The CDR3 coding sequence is TGTGCCAGCTCACCCAGCGGGGGATGGAACACTGAAGCTTTCTTT. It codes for CASSPSGGWNTEAFF.